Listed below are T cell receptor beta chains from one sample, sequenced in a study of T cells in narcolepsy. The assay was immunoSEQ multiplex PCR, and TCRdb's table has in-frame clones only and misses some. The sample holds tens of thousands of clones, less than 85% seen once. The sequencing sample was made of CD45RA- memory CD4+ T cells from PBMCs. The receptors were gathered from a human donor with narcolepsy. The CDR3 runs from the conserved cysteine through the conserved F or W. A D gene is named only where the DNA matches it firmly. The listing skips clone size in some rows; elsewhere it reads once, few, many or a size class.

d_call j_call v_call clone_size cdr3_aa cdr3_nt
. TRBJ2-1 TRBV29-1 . CSVEERGWEQFF TGCAGCGTTGAAGAGCGGGGTTGGGAGCAGTTCTTC
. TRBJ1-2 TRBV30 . CAWSGGQRVRGYTF TGTGCCTGGAGTGGCGGGCAGAGGGTAAGGGGCTACACCTTC
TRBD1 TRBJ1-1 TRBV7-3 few CASSLRSAGGQAEAFF TGTGCCAGCAGCTTAAGGTCTGCAGGGGGCCAGGCTGAAGCTTTCTTT
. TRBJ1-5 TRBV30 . CAFGGGGQPQHF TGTGCCTTTGGGGGGGGCGGTCAGCCCCAGCATTTT
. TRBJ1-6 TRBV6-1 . CAGLSGSNYNSPLHF TGTGCCGGCCTCTCAGGGAGCAACTATAATTCACCCCTCCACTTT
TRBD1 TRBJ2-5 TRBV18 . CASSPRQGETQYF TGTGCCAGCTCACCAAGACAGGGAGAGACCCAGTACTTC
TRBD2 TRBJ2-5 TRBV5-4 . CASSGTSGPQETQYF TGTGCCAGCAGCGGTACTAGCGGACCCCAAGAGACCCAGTACTTC
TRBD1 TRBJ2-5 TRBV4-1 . CASSQAGTGAKETQYF TGCGCCAGCAGCCAAGCCGGGACAGGGGCCAAAGAGACCCAGTACTTC
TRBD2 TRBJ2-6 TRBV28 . CASSLGGSGANVLTF TGTGCCAGCAGTTTGGGGGGGTCTGGGGCCAACGTCCTGACTTTC
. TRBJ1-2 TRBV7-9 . CASSLEGAYGYTF TGTGCCAGCAGCTTAGAGGGAGCCTATGGCTACACCTTC
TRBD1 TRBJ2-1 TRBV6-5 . CASSSLGGPYNEQFF TGTGCCAGCAGTTCCTTAGGGGGCCCCTACAATGAGCAGTTCTTC
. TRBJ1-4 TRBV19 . CASSMGRINEKLFF TGTGCCAGTAGTATGGGCAGAATTAATGAAAAACTGTTTTTT
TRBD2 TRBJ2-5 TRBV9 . CASSPRGGARQETQYF TGTGCCAGCAGCCCTCGCGGGGGGGCGAGGCAAGAGACCCAGTACTTC
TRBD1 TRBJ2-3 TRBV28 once CASRDTRQGGTDTQYF TGTGCCAGTAGAGACACCCGACAGGGGGGAACAGATACGCAGTATTTT
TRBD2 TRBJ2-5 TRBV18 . CASSLEATSGKTQYF TGTGCCAGCTCACTTGAAGCGACTAGCGGGAAGACCCAGTACTTC
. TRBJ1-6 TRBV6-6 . CASRAGENSPLHF TGTGCCAGCAGAGCAGGGGAAAATTCACCCCTCCACTTT
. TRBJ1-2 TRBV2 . CASSGAATNYGYTF TGTGCCAGCAGTGGGGCGGCAACTAACTATGGCTACACCTTC
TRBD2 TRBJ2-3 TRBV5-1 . CASSLVSGGAGTDTQYF TGCGCCAGCAGCTTGGTTAGCGGGGGGGCCGGCACAGATACGCAGTATTTT
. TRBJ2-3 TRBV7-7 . CASSLDGGSTDTQYF TGTGCTAGCAGCTTAGATGGGGGGAGCACAGATACGCAGTATTTT
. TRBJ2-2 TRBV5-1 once CASSLGQVFTGELFF TGCGCCAGCAGCTTGGGACAGGTCTTCACCGGGGAGCTGTTTTTT
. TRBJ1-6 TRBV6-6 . CASSDPGPRSPLHF TGTGCCAGCAGTGACCCGGGACCTCGTTCACCCCTCCACTTT
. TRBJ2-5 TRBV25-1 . CASSEWGAGGETQYF TGTGCCAGCAGTGAATGGGGGGCCGGAGGAGAGACCCAGTACTTC
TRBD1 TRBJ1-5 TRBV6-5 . CASSPDRGQPQHF TGTGCCAGCAGTCCGGACAGGGGACAGCCCCAGCATTTT
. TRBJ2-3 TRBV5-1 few CASSLDVGPDTQYF TGCGCCAGCAGCTTGGACGTGGGGCCGGATACGCAGTATTTT
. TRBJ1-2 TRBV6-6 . CASSYATNYGYTF TGTGCCAGCAGTTACGCAACTAACTATGGCTACACCTTC
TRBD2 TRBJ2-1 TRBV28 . CASTPGGQYNEQFF TGTGCCAGCACCCCGGGGGGGCAGTACAATGAGCAGTTCTTC
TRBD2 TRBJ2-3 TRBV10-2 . CASSRLAATDTQYF TGCGCCAGCAGTCGACTAGCGGCAACAGATACGCAGTATTTT
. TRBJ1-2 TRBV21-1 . CASSPWRYTFYGYTF TGTGCCAGCAGCCCCTGGCGGTATACCTTCTATGGCTACACCTTC
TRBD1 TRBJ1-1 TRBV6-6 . CASNRQGNTEAFF TGTGCCAGCAATCGACAGGGGAACACTGAAGCTTTCTTT
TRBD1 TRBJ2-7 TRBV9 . CASSVRTGLNEQYF TGTGCCAGCAGCGTGCGGACAGGGTTAAACGAGCAGTACTTC
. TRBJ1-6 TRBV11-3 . CASSADQGLSSYNSPLHF TGTGCCAGCAGCGCAGACCAGGGACTTAGCTCCTATAATTCACCCCTCCACTTT
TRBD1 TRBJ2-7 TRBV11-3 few CASSLGSRGTGECGEQYF TGTGCCAGCAGCTTAGGTAGTCGGGGGACAGGGGAATGTGGCGAGCAGTACTTC
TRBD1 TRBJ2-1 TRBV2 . CASRDQGDPTYNEQFF TGTGCCAGCAGGGACCAGGGGGACCCTACTTACAATGAGCAGTTCTTC
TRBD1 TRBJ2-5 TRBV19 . CASSIGGGGGETQYF TGTGCCAGTAGTATAGGAGGGGGCGGCGGAGAGACCCAGTACTTC
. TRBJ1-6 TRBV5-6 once CASSLGSPNSPLHF TGTGCCAGCAGCTTGGGCAGCCCGAATTCACCCCTCCACTTT
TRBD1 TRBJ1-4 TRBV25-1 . CASSQLGQGGGEKLFF TGTGCCAGCAGTCAACTAGGACAGGGAGGAGGTGAAAAACTGTTTTTT
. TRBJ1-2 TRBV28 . CASLRTPYGYTF TGTGCCTCTCTCCGGACACCCTATGGCTACACCTTC
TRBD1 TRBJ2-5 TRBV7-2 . CASSTPNDRGGTQYF TGTGCCAGCAGCACCCCGAACGACAGGGGAGGGACCCAGTACTTC
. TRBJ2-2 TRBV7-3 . CASGNRFTGELFF TGTGCCAGCGGTAACCGGTTCACCGGGGAGCTGTTTTTT
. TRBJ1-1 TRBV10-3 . CAISVGGGGMSEAFF TGTGCCATCAGTGTCGGGGGGGGCGGAATGTCTGAAGCTTTCTTT
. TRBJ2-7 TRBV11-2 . CASTPLRGTSYEQYF TGTGCCAGCACCCCCCTCAGGGGCACCTCCTACGAGCAGTACTTC
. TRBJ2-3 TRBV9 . CASSVAGGGRTDTQYF TGTGCCAGCAGCGTAGCCGGGGGCGGACGCACAGATACGCAGTATTTT
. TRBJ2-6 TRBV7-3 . CASSLGSGANVLTF TGTGCCAGCAGCTTAGGGTCCGGGGCCAACGTCCTGACTTTC
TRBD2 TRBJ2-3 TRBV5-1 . CASSLSAGGANADTQYF TGCGCCAGCAGCTTGTCGGCCGGGGGGGCAAACGCAGATACGCAGTATTTT
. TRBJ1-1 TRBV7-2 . CASSAQVNTEAFF TGTGCCAGCAGCGCACAAGTGAACACTGAAGCTTTCTTT